The 5 T cell receptor beta chains in this list originate from one sample, sequenced in a study of blood T cell repertoires in COVID-19. The method was immunoSEQ multiplex PCR; TCRdb's version includes in-frame clones alone and lacks a portion of them. The sample consists of 450,000 to 500,000 clones, about nine tenths of them appearing once. The sample comprised PBMCs or T cells enriched from blood (not recorded which). These receptors were collected from a woman aged 55-70 years who had recovered from COVID-19.

The sample holds one count of this clone. V gene TRBV27 combines with J gene TRBJ2-1, with 7 bases fitting TRBD2. Germline CDR1 MNHEY, CDR2 SMNVEV (reference sequence). With V trimmed by 5 bases and J by 4 bases, 11 bases remained unmatched. The length of the CDR3 is 16 residues. In DNA, the CDR3 is TGTGCCAGCAGTGAGAGACTAGCTACTATTTACAATGAGCAGTTCTTC. Protein product: CASSERLATIYNEQFF.

The chain combines TRBV11-2 with TRBJ1-1; D possibly corresponds to TRBD1 (5 bases). The CDR3 is 15 amino acids. The germline V gene encodes CDR1 SGHAT and CDR2 FQNNGV. Trimming took off 5 bases at V and 4 bases at J, with 17 bases between the two ends. The CDR3 bases are TGTGCCAGCAGCCCTGATGCGGGGGGGATCACTGAAGCTTTCTTT. Translating gives CASSPDAGGITEAFF.

This sequence joins TRBV5-1 and TRBJ1-2; 10 nucleotides match TRBD1. Unmatched junction bases numbered 7, after V lost 4 bases and J lost 7 bases. Germline-derived CDR1 and CDR2 are SGHRS and YFSETQ. The CDR3 has 14 residues. The CDR3 is CASSSWTGGSGYTF. The CDR3 DNA follows: TGCGCCAGCAGCAGCTGGACAGGGGGAAGTGGCTACACCTTC.

The rearrangement uses TRBV7-8 and TRBJ1-6; weak D call: TRBD1 (6 bases). This CDR3 is 14 amino acids long. V was shortened by 4 bases and J by 7 bases, with 11 bases between the two germline ends. CDR1 and CDR2 (germline): SGHVS, FQNEAQ. The CDR3 is CASSSLRGNSPLHF. The CDR3 nucleotides are TGTGCCAGCAGCTCCCTCAGGGGAAATTCACCCCTCCACTTT.

The gene calls are TRBV6-5 and TRBJ2-2; 8 nucleotides match TRBD1. V dropped 7 bases and J dropped 1; count of bases not matched to a gene: 5. Per the germline V gene, CDR1 is MNHEY and CDR2 is SVGAGI. The CDR3 is 15 amino acids. CDR3 protein: CASKTGTGNTGELFF. CDR3 coding DNA: TGTGCCAGCAAGACCGGGACAGGGAACACCGGGGAGCTGTTTTTT.